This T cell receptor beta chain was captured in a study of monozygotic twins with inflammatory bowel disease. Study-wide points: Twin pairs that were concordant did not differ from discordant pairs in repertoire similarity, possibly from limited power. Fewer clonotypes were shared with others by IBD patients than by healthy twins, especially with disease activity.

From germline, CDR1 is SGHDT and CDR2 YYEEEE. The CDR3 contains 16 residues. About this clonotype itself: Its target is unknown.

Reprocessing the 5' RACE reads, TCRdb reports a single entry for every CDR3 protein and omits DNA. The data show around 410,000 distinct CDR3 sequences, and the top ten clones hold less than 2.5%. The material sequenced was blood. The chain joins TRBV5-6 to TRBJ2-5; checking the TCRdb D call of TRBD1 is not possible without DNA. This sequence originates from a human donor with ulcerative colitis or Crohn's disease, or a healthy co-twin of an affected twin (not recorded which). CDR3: CASSSDRARPQETQYF.